Below are 4 T cell receptor beta chains sequenced from a single sample in a study of cytomegalovirus exposure and HLA in healthy donors. The PCR employed 60 Vbeta primers together with 13 Jbeta primers. Sequencing was performed with immunoSEQ multiplex PCR; in TCRdb, only in-frame clones are kept and a portion is missing. The repertoire has some 130,000 clones, about 83% of them found once; the top ten carry under 6.5%. Input material: PBMCs. These receptors were collected from a woman younger than 45 in good health and CMV-seronegative.

The chain joins TRBV29-1 to TRBJ2-5; 11 bases map to TRBD1. V lost 6 bases, J lost 4 bases, and 7 bases stayed unmatched. The CDR3 consists of 14 residues. The germline gives CDR1 SQVTM, CDR2 ANQGSEA. Written as DNA, the CDR3 is TGCAGCGTCAAAGGACAGGGGGCAGGAGAGACCCAGTACTTC. As protein: CSVKGQGAGETQYF. Complete variable domain (other parts from reference TRBV29-1 and TRBJ2-5): SAVISQKPSRDICQRGTSLTIQCQVDSQVTMMFWYRQQPGQSLTLIATANQGSEATYESGFVIDKFPISRPNLTFSTLTVSNMSPEDSSIYLCSVKGQGAGETQYFGPGTRLLVL.

Concerning this clone itself: The junction departs from the called germline gene at one end, perhaps through a read error. The rearrangement uses TRBV2 and TRBJ1-2; TRBD1 aligns across 9 bases. Germline V gene data show CDR1 as SNHLY and CDR2 as FYNNEI. This CDR3 spans 17 amino acids. CDR3: CASREDRGGGMYYGYTF. The CDR3 DNA reads TGTGCCAGCAGGGAAGACAGGGGGGGCGGAATGTACTATGGCTACACCTTC. Full variable domain (rest looked up from reference TRBV2 and TRBJ1-2): EPEVTQTPSHQVTQMGQEVILRCVPISNHLYFYWYRQILGQKVEFLVSFYNNEISEKSEIFDDQFSVERPDGSNFTLKIRSTKLEDSAMYFCASREDRGGGMYYGYTFGSGTRLTVV.

The chain carries TRBV6-5 and TRBJ2-2, with a possible D match to TRBD1 (6 bases). Looked up from germline, CDR1 is MNHEY and CDR2 is SVGAGI. V was shortened by 5 bases and J by 1 base, with 8 bases between the two germline ends. CDR3 length: 14 amino acids. The CDR3 nucleotides are TGTGCCAGCAGTAGGGGACAGAACACCGGGGAGCTGTTTTTT. This translates into CASSRGQNTGELFF.

The gene calls are TRBV10-3 and TRBJ2-2; D ambiguous. The CDR3 runs to 14 residues. Germline values: CDR1 ENHRY, CDR2 SYGVKD. The V gene lost 8 bases and the J gene lost 0 bases, with 10 bases spanning the gap. The CDR3 bases are TGTGCCATCCGTGTTCAGTCGAACACCGGGGAGCTGTTTTTT. The encoded protein is CAIRVQSNTGELFF.